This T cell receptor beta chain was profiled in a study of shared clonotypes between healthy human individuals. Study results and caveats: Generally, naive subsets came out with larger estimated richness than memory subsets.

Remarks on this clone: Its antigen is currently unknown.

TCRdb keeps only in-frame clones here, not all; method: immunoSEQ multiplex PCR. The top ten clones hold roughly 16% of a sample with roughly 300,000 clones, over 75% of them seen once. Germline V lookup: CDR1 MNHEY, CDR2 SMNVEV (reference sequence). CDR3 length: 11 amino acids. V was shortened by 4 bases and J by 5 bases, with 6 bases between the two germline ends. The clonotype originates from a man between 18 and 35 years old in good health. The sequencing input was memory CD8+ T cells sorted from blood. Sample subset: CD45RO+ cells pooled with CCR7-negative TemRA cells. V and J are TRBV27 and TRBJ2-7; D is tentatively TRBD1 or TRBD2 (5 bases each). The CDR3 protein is CASSWGNEQYF. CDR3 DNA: TGTGCCAGCAGTTGGGGGAACGAGCAGTACTTC.